This TCR beta chain was found in a study of blood T cell repertoires in COVID-19. Methods used by the authors: It was from reference gene primer amplification that nucleated cell counts were estimated. The method was immunoSEQ multiplex PCR; TCRdb's version includes in-frame clones alone and lacks a portion of them. V and J calls and clone size are given by that table; D and trimming were obtained from the DNA. The table has about 75,000 clones, around 74% seen once; the top ten hold 5.4%. The ends were cut back, 1 base at V and 0 bases at J, with 7 bases in the middle. The germline V gene has CDR1 SGHTA and CDR2 FQGNSA. CDR3 length: 16 amino acids.

The TCR was taken from a woman aged 80 or over with active or convalescent COVID-19. Sequencing was performed on peripheral blood. The chain carries TRBV7-2 and TRBJ1-6; no reliable D call. CDR3 sequence reads: CASSLERSSYNSPLHF. The CDR3 DNA reads TGTGCCAGCAGCTTAGAAAGGAGCTCCTATAATTCACCCCTCCACTTT.